The following is a TCR beta chain sequence with its context. No antigen is known for it. TCR alpha and TCR beta cDNA libraries with sample barcodes and UMIs came from 5'RACE using constant-segment primers. From the 5' RACE reads, TCRdb called clonotypes with MiXCR, one entry per CDR3 protein. Of roughly 200,000 distinct CDR3 sequences listed, 15% to 20% are singletons. The CDR3 has 15 residues. Trimming removed 9 bases from V and 3 bases from J; junction bases left unmatched: 11. In germline, CDR1 is KGHDR, CDR2 SFDVKD. This specimen comes from a study of T-cell memory formation after mild COVID-19. General study results and limits: Clones shrinking from day 15 to 85 showed even CD4/CD8 mixes; later expanders tilted CD4+.

The V and J genes are TRBV24-1 and TRBJ2-3; 7 bases match TRBD2. The receptor comes from an adult woman who had mild COVID-19 (a few samples of this study predate the infection). Cell type and time point are not known. The sample was PBMCs or a T cell subset sorted from them (not recorded which). In nucleotides, the CDR3 is TGTGCCACCGCCCAGAGAGGGAGGGCTACAGATACGCAGTATTTT. Residues: CATAQRGRATDTQYF.